This TCR beta chain was found in a study of T cell responses to AZD1222 COVID-19 vaccine. On the study more broadly: Recipients boosted at about 4 weeks or about 12 weeks are pooled. Study conclusions and caveats: The donor cohort was predominantly white British with a female majority, and clonal diversity may have been underestimated. With two AZD1222 doses given, Spike-specific TCR breadth and depth both rose. Repertoire samples came only from after the peak T cell response.

The CDR3 length is 14 residues. The V end was cut by 5 bases, the J end by 2 bases, with 14 bases between. Per germline, CDR1 SGHDT and CDR2 YYEEEE. In the case of this clone: Antigen specificity is unknown.

Libraries were prepared by immunoSEQ multiplex PCR; TCRdb keeps only in-frame clonotypes and omits some of them. Among 120,000 to 150,000 clones listed, around 88% were seen once. The chain carries TRBV5-6 and TRBJ2-7; D is unresolved. The sequence was collected from an adult in good health. Sequenced here: peripheral blood, sampled on day 0 of AZD1222 vaccination. CDR3 amino acids: CASSWVAVPYEQYF. For the CDR3, the DNA is TGTGCCAGCAGTTGGGTAGCAGTACCCTACGAGCAGTACTTC.